This TCR beta chain was found in a study of blood T cell repertoires in COVID-19. Using immunoSEQ multiplex PCR, the repertoire was profiled, and TCRdb retains in-frame clones only, with some absent. The sample lists 190,000 or so clones, 87% occurring once. Germline V gene data show CDR1 as LNHDA and CDR2 as SQIVND (reference sequence). CDR3 length equals 15 residues. V was pared by 3 bases and J by 0 bases, with 4 bases of the junction left unmatched. Material: PBMCs or T cells enriched from blood (not recorded which). The receptor comes from a woman aged 25 to 39 who had recovered from COVID-19. This chain joins TRBV19 and TRBJ2-7, with 8 bases that match TRBD1. The CDR3 loop reads CASSIGTGFSYEQYF. Here the CDR3 DNA reads TGTGCCAGTAGTATTGGGACAGGTTTCTCCTACGAGCAGTACTTC.